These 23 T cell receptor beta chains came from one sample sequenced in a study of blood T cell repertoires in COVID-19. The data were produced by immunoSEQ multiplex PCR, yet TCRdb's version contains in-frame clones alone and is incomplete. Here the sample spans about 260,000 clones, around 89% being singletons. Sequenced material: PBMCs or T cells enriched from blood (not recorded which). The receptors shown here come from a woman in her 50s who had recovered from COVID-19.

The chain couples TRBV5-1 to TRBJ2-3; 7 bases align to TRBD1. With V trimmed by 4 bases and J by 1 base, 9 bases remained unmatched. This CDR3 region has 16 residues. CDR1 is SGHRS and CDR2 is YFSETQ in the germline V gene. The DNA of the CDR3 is TGCGCCAGCAGCCGACAGACAGGGTTAGGCACAGATACGCAGTATTTT. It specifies CASSRQTGLGTDTQYF.

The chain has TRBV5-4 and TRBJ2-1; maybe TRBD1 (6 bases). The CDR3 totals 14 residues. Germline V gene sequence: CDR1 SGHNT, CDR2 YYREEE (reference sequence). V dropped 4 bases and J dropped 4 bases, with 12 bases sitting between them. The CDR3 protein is CASSPGQYYNEQFF. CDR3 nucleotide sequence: TGTGCCAGCAGCCCCGGACAGTATTACAATGAGCAGTTCTTC.

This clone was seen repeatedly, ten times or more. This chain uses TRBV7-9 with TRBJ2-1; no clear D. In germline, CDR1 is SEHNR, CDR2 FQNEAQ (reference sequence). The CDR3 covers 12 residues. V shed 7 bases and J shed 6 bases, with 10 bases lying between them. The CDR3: CASTPGSNEQFF. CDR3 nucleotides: TGTGCCAGCACCCCCGGGTCCAATGAGCAGTTCTTC.

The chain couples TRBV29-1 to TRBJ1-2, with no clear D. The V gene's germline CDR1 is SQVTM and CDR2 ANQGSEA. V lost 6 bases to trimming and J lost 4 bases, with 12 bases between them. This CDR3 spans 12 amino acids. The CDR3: CSVGESRYGYTF. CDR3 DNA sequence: TGCAGCGTCGGGGAATCCCGCTATGGCTACACCTTC. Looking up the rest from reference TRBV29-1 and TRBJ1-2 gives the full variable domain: SAVISQKPSRDICQRGTSLTIQCQVDSQVTMMFWYRQQPGQSLTLIATANQGSEATYESGFVIDKFPISRPNLTFSTLTVSNMSPEDSSIYLCSVGESRYGYTFGSGTRLTVV.

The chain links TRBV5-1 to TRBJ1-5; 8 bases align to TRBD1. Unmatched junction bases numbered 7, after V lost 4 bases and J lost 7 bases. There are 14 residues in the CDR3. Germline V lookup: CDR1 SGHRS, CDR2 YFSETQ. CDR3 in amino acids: CASSPGQGIQPQHF. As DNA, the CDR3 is TGCGCCAGCAGCCCCGGACAGGGAATACAGCCCCAGCATTTT.

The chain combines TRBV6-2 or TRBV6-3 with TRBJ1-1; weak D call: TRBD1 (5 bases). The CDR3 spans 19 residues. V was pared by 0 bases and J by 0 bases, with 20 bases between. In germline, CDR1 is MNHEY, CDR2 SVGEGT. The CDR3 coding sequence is TGTGCCAGCAGTTACTCAAGTGCTGAAGACAGTTCCATGAACACTGAAGCTTTCTTT. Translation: CASSYSSAEDSSMNTEAFF.

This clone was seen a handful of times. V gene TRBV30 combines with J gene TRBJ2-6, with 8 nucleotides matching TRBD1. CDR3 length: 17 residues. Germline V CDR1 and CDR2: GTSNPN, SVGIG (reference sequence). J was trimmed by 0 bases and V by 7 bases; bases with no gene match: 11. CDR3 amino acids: CAFHRDRSPSGANVLTF. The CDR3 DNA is TGTGCCTTCCACCGGGACAGGAGTCCCTCTGGGGCCAACGTCCTGACTTTC. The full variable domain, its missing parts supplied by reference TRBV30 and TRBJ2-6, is SQTIHQWPATLVQPVGSPLSLECTVEGTSNPNLYWYRQAAGRGLQLLFYSVGIGQISSEVPQNLSASRPQDRQFILSSKKLLLSDSGFYLCAFHRDRSPSGANVLTFGAGSRLTVL.

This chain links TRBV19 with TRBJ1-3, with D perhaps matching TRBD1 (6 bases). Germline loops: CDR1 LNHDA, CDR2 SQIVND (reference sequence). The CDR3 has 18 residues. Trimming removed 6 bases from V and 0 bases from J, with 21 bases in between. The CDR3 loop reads CASRDSRTATSSGNTIYF. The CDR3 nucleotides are TGTGCCAGTAGGGACTCCCGGACAGCTACGTCCTCTGGAAACACCATATATTTT. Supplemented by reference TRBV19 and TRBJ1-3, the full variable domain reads DGGITQSPKYLFRKEGQNVTLSCEQNLNHDAMYWYRQDPGQGLRLIYYSQIVNDFQKGDIAEGYSVSREKKESFPLTVTSAQKNPTAFYLCASRDSRTATSSGNTIYFGEGSWLTVV.

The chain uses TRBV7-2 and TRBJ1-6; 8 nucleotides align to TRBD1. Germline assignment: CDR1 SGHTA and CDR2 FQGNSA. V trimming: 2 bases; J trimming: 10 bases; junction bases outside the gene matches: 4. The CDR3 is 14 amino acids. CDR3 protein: CASSLRTGTSPLHF. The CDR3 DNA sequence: TGTGCCAGCAGCTTAAGGACAGGGACATCACCCCTCCACTTT.

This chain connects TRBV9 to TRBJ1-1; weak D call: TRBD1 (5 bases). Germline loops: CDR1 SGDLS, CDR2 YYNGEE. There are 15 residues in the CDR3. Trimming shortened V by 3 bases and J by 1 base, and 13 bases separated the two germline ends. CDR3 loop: CASSAIGRANTEAFF. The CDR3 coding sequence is TGTGCCAGCAGCGCAATAGGCAGGGCGAACACTGAAGCTTTCTTT.

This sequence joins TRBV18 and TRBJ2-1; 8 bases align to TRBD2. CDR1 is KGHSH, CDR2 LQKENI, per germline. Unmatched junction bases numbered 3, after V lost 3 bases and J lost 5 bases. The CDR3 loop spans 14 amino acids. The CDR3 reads CASSPSLADNEQFF. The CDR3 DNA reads TGTGCCAGCTCACCCTCACTAGCGGACAATGAGCAGTTCTTC.

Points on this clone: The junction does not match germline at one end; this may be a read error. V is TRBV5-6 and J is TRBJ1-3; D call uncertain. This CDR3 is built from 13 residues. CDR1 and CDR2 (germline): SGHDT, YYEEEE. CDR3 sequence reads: CASSPRPGNTVYF. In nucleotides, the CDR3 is TGTGCCAGCAGCCCCCGGCCGGGAAACACCGTATATTTT.

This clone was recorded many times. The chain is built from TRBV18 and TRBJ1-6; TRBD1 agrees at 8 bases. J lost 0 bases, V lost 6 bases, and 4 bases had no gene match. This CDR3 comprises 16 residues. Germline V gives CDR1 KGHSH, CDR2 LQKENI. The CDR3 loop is CASSRDRSSYNSPLHF. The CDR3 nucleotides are TGTGCCAGCTCCAGGGACAGGAGCTCCTATAATTCACCCCTCCACTTT. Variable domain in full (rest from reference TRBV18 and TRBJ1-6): NAGVMQNPRHLVRRRGQEARLRCSPMKGHSHVYWYRQLPEEGLKFMVYLQKENIIDESGMPKERFSAEFPKEGPSILRIQQVVRGDSAAYFCASSRDRSSYNSPLHFGNGTRLTVT.

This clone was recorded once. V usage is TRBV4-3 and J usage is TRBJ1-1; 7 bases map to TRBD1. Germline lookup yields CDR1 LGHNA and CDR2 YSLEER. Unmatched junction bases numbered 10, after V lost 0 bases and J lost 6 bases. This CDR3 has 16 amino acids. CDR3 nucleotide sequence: TGCGCCAGCAGCCAAGATAAGACAGGGAGTCGCGCTGAAGCTTTCTTT. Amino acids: CASSQDKTGSRAEAFF.

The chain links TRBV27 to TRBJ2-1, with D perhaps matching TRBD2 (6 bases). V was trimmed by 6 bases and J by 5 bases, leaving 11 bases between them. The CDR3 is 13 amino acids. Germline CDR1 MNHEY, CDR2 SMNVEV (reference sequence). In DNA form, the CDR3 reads TGTGCCAGCAGCCTGGGGGGAGACAATGAGCAGTTCTTC. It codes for CASSLGGDNEQFF.

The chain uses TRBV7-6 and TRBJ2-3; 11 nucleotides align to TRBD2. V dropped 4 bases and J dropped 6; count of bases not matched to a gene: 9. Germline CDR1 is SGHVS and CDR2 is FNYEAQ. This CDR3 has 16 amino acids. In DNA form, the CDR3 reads TGTGCCAGCAGCTCAAATAGCGGGAGGGCTGTTGATACGCAGTATTTT. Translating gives CASSSNSGRAVDTQYF.

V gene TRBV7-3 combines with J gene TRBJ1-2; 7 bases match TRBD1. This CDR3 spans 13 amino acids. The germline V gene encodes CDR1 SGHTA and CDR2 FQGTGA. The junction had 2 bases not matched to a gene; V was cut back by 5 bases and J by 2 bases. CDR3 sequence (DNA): TGTGCCAGCAGCCCGGGACAGAACTATGGCTACACCTTC. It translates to CASSPGQNYGYTF.

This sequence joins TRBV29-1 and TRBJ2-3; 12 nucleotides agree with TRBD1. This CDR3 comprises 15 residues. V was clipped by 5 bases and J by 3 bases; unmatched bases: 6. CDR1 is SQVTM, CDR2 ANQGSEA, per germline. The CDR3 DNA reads TGCAGCGTTTACCGGGACAGGGGGCGAACAGATACGCAGTATTTT. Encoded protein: CSVYRDRGRTDTQYF.

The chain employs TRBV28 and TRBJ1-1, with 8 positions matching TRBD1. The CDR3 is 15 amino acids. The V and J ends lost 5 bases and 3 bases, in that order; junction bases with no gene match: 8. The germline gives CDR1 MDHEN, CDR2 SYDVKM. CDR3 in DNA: TGTGCCAGCAGTGCACGCCAGGGGGCTTACACTGAAGCTTTCTTT. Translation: CASSARQGAYTEAFF.

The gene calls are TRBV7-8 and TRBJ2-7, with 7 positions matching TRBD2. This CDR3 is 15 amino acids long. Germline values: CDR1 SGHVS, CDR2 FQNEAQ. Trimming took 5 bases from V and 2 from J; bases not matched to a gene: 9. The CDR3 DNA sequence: TGTGCCAGCAGCGCACGAAGCGGGATAGCCTACGAGCAGTACTTC. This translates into CASSARSGIAYEQYF.

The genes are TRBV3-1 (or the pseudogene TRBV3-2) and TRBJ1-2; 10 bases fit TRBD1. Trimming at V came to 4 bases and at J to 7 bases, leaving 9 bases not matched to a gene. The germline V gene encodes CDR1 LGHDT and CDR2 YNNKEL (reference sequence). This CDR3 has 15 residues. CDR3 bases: TGTGCCAGCAGCCCCCTCGGACAGGGGGGTAGTGGCTACACCTTC. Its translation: CASSPLGQGGSGYTF.

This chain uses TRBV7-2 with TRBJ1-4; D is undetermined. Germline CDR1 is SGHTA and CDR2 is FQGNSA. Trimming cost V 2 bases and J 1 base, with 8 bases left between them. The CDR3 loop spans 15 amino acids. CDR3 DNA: TGTGCCAGCAGCTTAAATCCAGGAACTAATGAAAAACTGTTTTTT. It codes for CASSLNPGTNEKLFF.

Here the CDR3 DNA reads TGCAGTGCTAGTAGTAGCGGGAGGAACCCGAATACGCAGTATTTT. It yields the protein CSASSSGRNPNTQYF. This chain uses TRBV20-1 with TRBJ2-3, with TRBD2 identical over 10 bases. CDR1 and CDR2 (germline): DFQATT, SNEGSKA (reference sequence). This CDR3 has 15 amino acids. With 3 bases clipped from V and 7 bases from J, the junction kept 10 bases outside the gene matches.